The next 2 T cell receptor beta chains were all read from a single sample in a study of blood T cells in healthy people across ages. Sample-barcoded 5' priming and a J-beta primer mix drove a second PCR of roughly 6 to 12 cycles. TCRdb re-derived calls from the 5' RACE reads in MiXCR, one entry per CDR3 protein. This sample has hundreds of thousands of distinct CDR3 sequences; about 21% occur once, and the top ten carry roughly 3.6%. Sequencing was done on a sample of blood. The origin of the receptors is a man aged 65 to 85 in good health.

In this sample, this clonotype turned up a few times. V gene TRBV5-1 combines with J gene TRBJ2-3; weak D call: TRBD1 (5 bases). From germline, CDR1 is SGHRS and CDR2 YFSETQ. Between the trimmed V and J ends, which lost 7 bases and 6 bases, there was a span of 12 bases. The CDR3 is made up of 12 amino acids. The chain's CDR3 is CASGRELDTQYF. The CDR3 DNA reads TGCGCCAGCGGCAGGGAATTGGATACGCAGTATTTT.

The V gene is TRBV3-1, the J gene TRBJ2-7; perhaps D is TRBD1 or TRBD2 (5 bases each). The CDR3 sequence is 18 residues long. Between the trimmed V and J ends, which lost 1 base and 3 bases, there was a span of 22 bases. Per the germline V gene, CDR1 is LGHDT and CDR2 is YNNKEL (reference sequence). The CDR3 region is CASSQVPQSGTYVYEQYF. The CDR3 DNA sequence: TGTGCCAGCAGCCAAGTACCGCAGTCCGGGACCTACGTCTACGAGCAGTACTTC.